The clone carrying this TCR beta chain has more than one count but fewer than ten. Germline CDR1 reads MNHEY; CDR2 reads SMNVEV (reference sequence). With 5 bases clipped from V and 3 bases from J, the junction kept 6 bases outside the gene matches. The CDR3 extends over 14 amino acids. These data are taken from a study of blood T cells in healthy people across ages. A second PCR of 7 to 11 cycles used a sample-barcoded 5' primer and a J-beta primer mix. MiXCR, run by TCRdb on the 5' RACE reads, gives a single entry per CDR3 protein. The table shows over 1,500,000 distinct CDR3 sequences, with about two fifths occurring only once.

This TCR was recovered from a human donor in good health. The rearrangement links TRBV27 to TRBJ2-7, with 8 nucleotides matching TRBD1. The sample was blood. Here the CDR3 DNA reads TGTGCCAGCAGTCATCCGGGACAGGTCTACGAGCAGTACTTC. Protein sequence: CASSHPGQVYEQYF.